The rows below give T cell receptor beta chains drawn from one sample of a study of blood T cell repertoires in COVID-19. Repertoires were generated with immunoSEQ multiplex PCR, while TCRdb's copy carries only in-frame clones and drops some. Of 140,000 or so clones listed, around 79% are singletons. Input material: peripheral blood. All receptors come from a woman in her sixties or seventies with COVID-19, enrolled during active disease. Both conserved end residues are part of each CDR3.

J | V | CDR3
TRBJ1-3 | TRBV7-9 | CASSSLDMRGGNTIYF
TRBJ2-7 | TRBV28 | CATKRGQGASEQYF
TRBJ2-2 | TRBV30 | CARTRGRGELFF
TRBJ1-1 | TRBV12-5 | CASGKGAGTTLAEAFF
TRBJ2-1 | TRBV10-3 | CAIRPGDSSYNEQFF
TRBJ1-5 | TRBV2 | CASSPGGVGGDNQPQHF
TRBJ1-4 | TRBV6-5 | CASRTGGPNEKLFF
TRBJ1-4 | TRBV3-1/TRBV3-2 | CASSQVGVGEKLFF
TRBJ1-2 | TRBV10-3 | CAISEGTASNYGYTF
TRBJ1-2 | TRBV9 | CASSLHYGYTF
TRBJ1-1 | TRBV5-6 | CASSFRQRNTEAFF
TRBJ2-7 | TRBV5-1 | CASSLWRAPYEQYF
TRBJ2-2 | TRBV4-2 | CASSQPDRENTGELFF
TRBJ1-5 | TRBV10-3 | CATGVDTNQPQHF
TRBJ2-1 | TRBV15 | CATSTTGTNEQFF
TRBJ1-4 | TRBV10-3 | CAISELQGEKLFF
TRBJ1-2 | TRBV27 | CASSGGGNYGYTF
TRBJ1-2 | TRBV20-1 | CSASAGNGYTF
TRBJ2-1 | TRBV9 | CASSVGSLSYNEQFF
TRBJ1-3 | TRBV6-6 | CASSVGTGGSGNTIYF
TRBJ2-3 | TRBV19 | CASSNYAGPDTQYF
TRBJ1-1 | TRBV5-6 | CASSLGTGGGRSDTEAFF